A single sample gave rise to the 26 T cell receptor beta chains below, sequenced in a study of tumor-infiltrating lymphocytes in primary liver carcinoma. Blood RNA originated from unsorted whole blood, with germline DNA additionally extracted. A constant-region primer served to make TCR beta cDNA from around 500 ng total RNA. TCR beta libraries came from three nested multiplex PCR rounds using slightly modified ARM-PCR. Researchers ran the first two PCR rounds for ten to eleven cycles each with TRBV1-TRBV30 forward primers and a C-beta reverse primer. TCRdb used MiXCR to reprocess the multiplex PCR reads, holding one entry per CDR3 protein. The data hold 300,000 to 350,000 distinct CDR3 sequences, with around 50% observed a single time. Sequenced: peripheral blood. The receptors derive from a woman between 25 and 40 years old with primary liver carcinoma and hepatitis B virus infection.

This clonotype was recorded many times. The chain links TRBV11-3 to TRBJ2-1; D uncertain. The V gene lost 4 bases and the J gene lost 8 bases, with 12 bases spanning the gap. Germline V gives CDR1 SGHNT, CDR2 YENEEA. CDR3 length: 13 amino acids. The CDR3 here is CASSSLPRDEQFF. CDR3 in DNA: TGTGCCAGCAGCTCCCTTCCCCGGGATGAGCAGTTCTTC.

V usage is TRBV6-6 and J usage is TRBJ2-7; 8 nucleotides agree with TRBD1. The CDR3 length is 15 residues. The V gene's germline CDR1 is MNHNY and CDR2 SVGAGI (reference sequence). The V and J ends lost 5 bases and 1 base, in that order; junction bases with no gene match: 7. The CDR3 is CASSNPGQVSYEQYF. The DNA of the CDR3 is TGTGCCAGCAGTAACCCGGGACAGGTATCCTACGAGCAGTACTTC.

This clonotype was detected many times. This chain joins TRBV12-5 and TRBJ1-6; the D gene is possibly TRBD1 (5 bases). The CDR3 is made up of 17 amino acids. Trimming stripped 2 bases from V and 7 bases from J, with 18 bases between. Germline V gene lookup returns CDR1 LGHNT and CDR2 FRNRAP. Here the CDR3 reads CASGLTPYGGSNSPLHF. DNA of the CDR3: TGTGCTAGTGGTTTGACCCCTTATGGGGGGAGCAATTCACCCCTCCACTTT.

As for this clonotype: This may arise from a read error, as a much more abundant clone is one base away. The chain combines TRBV6-1 with TRBJ2-1; D is possibly TRBD1 (5 bases). In germline, CDR1 is MNHNS, CDR2 SASEGT. CDR3 length equals 13 residues. The CDR3 nucleotides read TGTGGCAGCCTGGCCCGAATAGCAGGGGAGCAGTTCTTC. This translates into CGSLARIAGEQFF.

In its sample, this clonotype was seen many times. This sequence joins TRBV4-2 and TRBJ2-1; D is perhaps TRBD2 (6 bases). Per the germline V gene, CDR1 is LGHNA and CDR2 is YNFKEQ. This CDR3 has 12 residues. Trimming cost V 1 base and J 9 bases, with 7 bases left between them. The CDR3 DNA reads TGTGCCAGCAGCCAAGTGGGGGGTGAGCAGTTCTTC. This codes for CASSQVGGEQFF.

In the case of this clonotype: This may stem from a read error, because a much larger clone lies one nucleotide away. V and J are TRBV4-1 and TRBJ2-5; D not resolved. Trimming shortened V by 0 bases and J by 6 bases, and 11 bases separated the two germline ends. CDR1 and CDR2 (germline): MGHRA, YSYEKL. This CDR3 comprises 14 residues. CDR3 residues: CASSQEMAKKTQYF. The DNA for the CDR3 is TGCGCCAGCAGCCAAGAGATGGCAAAGAAGACCCAGTACTTC.

Note on this clonotype: A read error is possible here, since a much larger clone lies one base away. V gene TRBV12-3 or TRBV12-4 combines with J gene TRBJ1-6; D uncertain. CDR3 length: 14 amino acids. CDR3 residues: CASSLDNANSPLNF. For the CDR3, the DNA is TGTGCCAGCAGCCTAGACAACGCAAATTCACCCCTCAACTTT.

As regards this clonotype: One end of the junction varies from germline; a read error may be responsible. The chain carries TRBV7-8 and TRBJ2-6, with D possibly matching TRBD1 (5 bases). The CDR3 has 15 residues. Germline values: CDR1 SGHVS, CDR2 FQNEAQ. The CDR3 here is CASSSVWAGANVLAF. CDR3 bases: TGTGCCAGCAGCTCAGTCTGGGCTGGGGCCAACGTCCTGGCTTTC.

Turning to this clonotype: This sequence may be a read error, since a much larger clone differs from it by one base. The J gene is TRBJ2-2, the V gene TRBV4-1; D is unclear. The length of the CDR3 is 11 residues. Per the germline V gene, CDR1 is MGHRA and CDR2 is YSYEKL. CDR3 sequence (DNA): TGCGCCTGCAGCCAAGAGGCAGAGCTGTTTTTT. Encoded protein: CACSQEAELFF.

In this sample, this clonotype turned up a few times. This rearrangement joins TRBV6-6 to TRBJ2-1; 10 bases fit TRBD1. Germline CDR1 is MNHNY and CDR2 is SVGAGI (reference sequence). Germline trimming cut 4 bases from V and 4 bases from J; bases unmatched to any gene: 10. The CDR3 is 17 residues long. The CDR3 DNA reads TGTGCCAGCAGTTCCCAACCGGGGACAGGGGCTTACAATGAGCAGTTCTTC. Encoded protein: CASSSQPGTGAYNEQFF.

On this clonotype: One end of the junction is discordant with germline, which a read error may explain. V gene TRBV11-3 combines with J gene TRBJ2-1; 11 positions match TRBD2. CDR3 length equals 16 residues. CDR1 SGHNT and CDR2 YENEEA come from the germline V gene. The DNA for the CDR3 is TGTGCCGGCAGCTTATTAGCGGGAGGGCTCTACAATGAACAGTTCTTC. Protein: CAGSLLAGGLYNEQFF.

The genes are TRBV4-3 and TRBJ2-3; D is perhaps TRBD2 (5 bases). Germline assignment: CDR1 LGHNA and CDR2 YSLEER. The V end lost 2 bases, the J end lost 4 bases, and 19 bases lay between the germline ends. This CDR3 has 17 amino acids. CDR3: CASSQCWVGASADTQYF. CDR3 nucleotides: TGCGCCAGCAGCCAATGTTGGGTGGGAGCCTCCGCAGATACGCAGTATTTT.

The sample holds many counts of this clonotype. The genes are TRBV12-3 or TRBV12-4 and TRBJ2-6; 7 nucleotides agree with TRBD1. CDR3 length: 15 residues. J lost 3 bases, V lost 5 bases, and 4 bases had no gene match. In nucleotides, the CDR3 is TGTGCCAGCAGTGACACAGGGGTTGGGGCCAACGTCCTGACTTTC. It yields the protein CASSDTGVGANVLTF.

The DNA of the CDR3 is TGTGCCAGCAGGCCTAGCATAGTTTCACCCCTCCACTTT. Its translation: CASRPSIVSPLHF. This chain joins TRBV6-5 and TRBJ1-6; D gene ambiguous. Trimming cost V 6 bases and J 9 bases, with 12 bases left between them. CDR1 MNHEY and CDR2 SVGAGI come from the germline V gene. The CDR3 consists of 13 residues.

This chain joins TRBV6-1 and TRBJ1-2; 7 bases match TRBD1. The CDR3 runs 15 residues. The J segment lost 3 bases and the V segment lost 6 bases, leaving 10 bases of the junction unmatched. From germline, CDR1 is MNHNS and CDR2 SASEGT. CDR3 protein: CASRALTGTDYGYTF. As DNA, the CDR3 is TGTGCCAGCAGGGCCCTGACAGGGACTGACTATGGCTACACCTTC.

The chain is built from TRBV7-9 and TRBJ2-4, with D perhaps matching TRBD1 (6 bases). The V end was cut by 6 bases, the J end by 2 bases, with 14 bases between. The CDR3 consists of 15 residues. The germline V gene encodes CDR1 SEHNR and CDR2 FQNEAQ (reference sequence). CDR3 loop: CASSSGVITKNIQYF. The CDR3 nucleotides read TGTGCCAGCAGTTCAGGGGTGATTACCAAAAACATTCAGTACTTC. The full variable domain, completed using reference TRBV7-9 and TRBJ2-4, is DTGVSQNPRHKITKRGQNVTFRCDPISEHNRLYWYRQTLGQGPEFLTYFQNEAQLEKSRLLSDRFSAERPKGSFSTLEIQRTEQGDSAMYLCASSSGVITKNIQYFGAGTRLSVL.

This clonotype appeared many times. In DNA form, the CDR3 reads TGTGCCAGCAGTAAACCCGGATCCTACGAGCAGTACTTC. This translates into CASSKPGSYEQYF. The rearrangement joins TRBV6-5 to TRBJ2-7; no clear D gene. V shed 5 bases and J shed 1 base, with 9 bases lying between them. The CDR3 is 13 amino acids. CDR1 is MNHEY and CDR2 is SVGAGI in the germline V gene.

This clonotype was observed a handful of times. V usage is TRBV4-1 and J usage is TRBJ2-3, with a tentative D call TRBD2 (6 bases). CDR3 length: 18 residues. Trimming cost V 1 base and J 0 bases, with 17 bases left between them. Germline V CDR1 and CDR2: MGHRA, YSYEKL. CDR3 sequence reads: CASSQVLRTSPSTDTQYF. CDR3 coding DNA: TGCGCCAGCAGCCAAGTGCTAAGAACTAGCCCCAGCACAGATACGCAGTATTTT.

Details on this clonotype: The missing conserved phenylalanine or tryptophan at the end of this CDR3 makes a read error likely. The chain joins TRBV11-1 to TRBJ1-1; D is unclear. The CDR3 extends over 13 amino acids. Trimming removed 6 bases at V and 0 bases at J, with 8 bases between. Germline assignment: CDR1 SGHAT and CDR2 FQDESV (reference sequence). The DNA of the CDR3 is TGTGCCAGCAGTCCCCGGCTGAACACTGAAGCTTTCATT. This codes for CASSPRLNTEAFI.

This clonotype was detected many times. J is TRBJ2-1 and V is TRBV29-1; 7 nucleotides agree with TRBD2. The V gene end was trimmed by 2 bases and the J gene end by 12 bases; junction bases not matched to a gene: 7. The CDR3 sequence is 12 residues long. The germline CDR1 and CDR2 sequences are SQVTM and ANQGSEA. DNA of the CDR3: TGCAGCGTTGAACGGAGCGGGATGGTGCAGTTCTTC. It translates to CSVERSGMVQFF.

With respect to this clonotype: Compared with germline, one end of the junction differs, possibly owing to a read error. The chain employs TRBV6-2 or TRBV6-3 and TRBJ2-1; 8 nucleotides agree with TRBD2. There are 16 residues in the CDR3. CDR1 and CDR2 from the germline V gene are MNHEY and SVGEGT. CDR3 residues: CAGSYQIGSGTGERFF. In DNA, the CDR3 is TGTGCCGGCAGTTACCAGATTGGTAGCGGGACGGGTGAGCGGTTCTTC.

The chain recombines TRBV5-5 with TRBJ2-2, with 14 bases identical to TRBD2. V lost 4 bases to trimming and J lost 6 bases; unmatched junction nucleotides: 11. The CDR3 length is 18 residues. Germline V lookup: CDR1 SGHKS, CDR2 YYEKEE (reference sequence). The CDR3 spells CASSPLQTSGRAAGELFF. In DNA form, the CDR3 reads TGTGCCAGCAGCCCACTACAGACTAGCGGGAGGGCCGCCGGGGAGCTGTTTTTT.

This clonotype has a single count. Sequence at one end of the junction differs from germline and may be a read error. The CDR3 region has the DNA TGTGCCAGCTGCTTGGGGGGACAGGGAAGCACAGATACGCAGTATTTT. Its protein product is CASCLGGQGSTDTQYF. V is TRBV5-4 and J is TRBJ2-3, with TRBD1 matching 9 bases. This CDR3 has 16 amino acids. Germline CDR1 and CDR2: SGHNT and YYREEE (reference sequence).

The rearrangement uses TRBV5-1 and TRBJ2-1, with D possibly TRBD2 on 5 matching bases. V was trimmed by 0 bases and J by 3 bases, leaving 13 bases between them. CDR1 is SGHRS and CDR2 is YFSETQ in the germline V gene. The CDR3 totals 16 residues. The CDR3, as DNA: TGCGCCAGCAGCTTGGGTGGACTGCCAATCTACAATGAGCAGTTCTTC. Translation gives CASSLGGLPIYNEQFF.

Turning to this clonotype: The junction does not match germline at one end; this may be a read error. The chain uses TRBV11-2 and TRBJ2-1; no firm D call. This CDR3 contains 15 residues. Germline assignment: CDR1 SGHAT and CDR2 FQNNGV. CDR3 loop: CTSSLDMSLYTEQFF. The CDR3, as DNA: TGTACCAGCAGCTTAGATATGTCCCTATACACTGAGCAGTTCTTC. The entire variable domain, with the rest obtained from reference TRBV11-2 and TRBJ2-1, is as follows: EAGVAQSPRYKIIEKRQSVAFWCNPISGHATLYWYQQILGQGPKLLIQFQNNGVVDDSQLPKDRFSAERLKGVDSTLKIQPAKLEDSAVYLCTSSLDMSLYTEQFFGPGTRLTVL.

On this clonotype: The conserved phenylalanine or tryptophan is not found at the CDR3 terminus, so this likely reflects a read error. This chain connects TRBV11-2 to TRBJ2-2; TRBD2 might be the D (5 bases). Per germline, CDR1 SGHAT and CDR2 FQNNGV. CDR3 length equals 14 residues. Here the CDR3 reads CVSGLGLTTGELFS. In DNA form, the CDR3 reads TGTGTCAGCGGCTTAGGTTTAACGACCGGGGAGCTGTTTTCT.